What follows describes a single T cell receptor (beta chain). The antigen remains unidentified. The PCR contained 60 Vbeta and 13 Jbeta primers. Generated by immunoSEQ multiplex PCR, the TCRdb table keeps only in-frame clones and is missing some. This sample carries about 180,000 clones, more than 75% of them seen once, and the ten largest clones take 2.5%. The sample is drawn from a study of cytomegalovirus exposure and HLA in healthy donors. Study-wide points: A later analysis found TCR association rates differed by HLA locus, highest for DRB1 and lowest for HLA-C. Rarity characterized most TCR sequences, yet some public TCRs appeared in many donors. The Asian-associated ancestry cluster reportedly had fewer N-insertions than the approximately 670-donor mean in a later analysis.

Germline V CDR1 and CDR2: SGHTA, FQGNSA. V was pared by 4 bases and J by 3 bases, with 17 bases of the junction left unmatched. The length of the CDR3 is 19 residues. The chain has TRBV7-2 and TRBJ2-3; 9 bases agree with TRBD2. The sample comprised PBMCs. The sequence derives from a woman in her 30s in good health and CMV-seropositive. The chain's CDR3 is CASSSPVSGGQRKTDTQYF. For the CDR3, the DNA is TGTGCCAGCAGCTCCCCTGTGAGCGGGGGGCAGAGGAAAACAGATACGCAGTATTTT.